Given below is one T cell receptor (beta chain) in context. The antigen is unknown. CDR3 length: 15 amino acids. The junction had 2 bases not matched to a gene; V was cut back by 3 bases and J by 0 bases. Germline-derived CDR1 and CDR2 are SGDLS and YYNGEE. This sample is drawn from a study of Tregs in tolerant kidney transplant recipients. Clones were read by immunoSEQ multiplex PCR, and TCRdb kept only the in-frame ones, dropping some. The top ten hold more than 4.5% of the sample, which has under 13,000 clones, under 95% seen once. Overall study results and limits: Findings come from small patient numbers and require larger validation.

Material: Tregs from blood cultured with allogeneic cells, obtained before the transplant. This receptor was obtained from a human patient who received a combined kidney and bone marrow transplant. This chain joins TRBV9 and TRBJ2-2, with 7 bases fitting TRBD2. Here the CDR3 reads CASSAGLANTGELFF. CDR3 coding DNA: TGTGCCAGCAGCGCCGGACTAGCGAACACCGGGGAGCTGTTTTTT.